This T cell receptor (beta chain) was profiled in a study of T cell repertoires in cytomegalovirus infection. Whole-study context: Selection of CMV epitopes for the study included recently identified HLA-C-restricted and well-studied HLA-B-restricted ones. Whole-study results and caveats: What dominated the ex vivo response were HLA-C-restricted CMV-specific TCR beta clonotypes. Adding up the frequency of public TCR beta families identified people who carried CMV plus the relevant HLA.

The CDR3 has 16 amino acids. In germline, CDR1 is MNHNS, CDR2 SASEGT. With 5 bases clipped from V and 0 bases from J, the junction kept 5 bases outside the gene matches. This clonotype was seen a few times. What it binds is unknown. TCRdb redid the calling of the reads with MiXCR, one entry per CDR3 protein. The sample includes 650,000 to 900,000 distinct CDR3 sequences, approximately 32% of them seen just once. The J gene is TRBJ1-3, the V gene TRBV6-1, with 9 bases aligning to TRBD1. The specimen comprised cultured CD8+ T cells from PBMCs, sampled from culture after CMV antigen stimulation. This TCR was sampled from a human donor in good health (CMV status not recorded). Some clones in this sample may be carry-over from other donors' samples. The CDR3 region has the DNA TGTGCCAGCAGTCCCGGACAGGGGACCTCTGGAAACACCATATATTTT. This translates into CASSPGQGTSGNTIYF.